This T cell receptor (beta chain) was retrieved from a study of cytomegalovirus exposure and HLA in healthy donors (dated by TCRdb to the late 2010s). General notes on the study: In an earlier analysis of about 560 of the donors, about 270 Gb of sequence data and 100 million or so unique TCR beta sequences from roughly 200 million T cells were reported. Roughly 310 gigabases of sequencing data and approximately 85 million unique TCR sequences were included in an early release covering 500 to 750 HLA-typed donors. Of the roughly 420 genotyped donors, 65% to 90% were placed in the genetic ancestry cluster associated with self-reported Caucasian donors. The aim of the study was to test whether cataloging public T cell receptors could identify signatures of past pathogen exposure. Using immunosequencing, the study profiled T cell repertoires from 550 to 750 subjects and related those repertoires to cytomegalovirus serostatus. Besides the first cohort of hundreds of subjects, a separate validation cohort made up of 120 different subjects was used. The study combined high-throughput TCR immunosequencing, statistical association of individual TCRs with disease status, and machine learning to predict cytomegalovirus infection status. A later analysis re-analyzed previously published TCR beta repertoires from 650 to 800 donors and added high-resolution HLA genotyping to study TCR occurrence patterns. Rather than drawing on any new phenotypic data, the later analysis identified candidate immune exposures from TCR beta sequences and the way those sequences occurred across donors. In an earlier analysis of 587 of the donors, high-throughput TCR beta sequencing was used to judge whether each TCR beta V gene segment behaved as functional or pseudogenic. Alongside the repertoire data, information on donor age, sex, ethnicity and CMV serostatus was compiled. A later genetic analysis used genome-wide SNP genotypes for about 60% of the 666 donors, treating that subset as a discovery cohort. All discovery cohort repertoires had been generated on a single sequencing platform. Both class I and class II loci were covered by HLA typing, at four-digit resolution. The number of donors typed differed by locus, with roughly 629-640 for A, B, C, DRB1 and DQB1, around 520 for DQA1, over 600 for DPA1, and 472 for DPB1. Four or five DR-DQ haplotypes were handled as single units for association and clustering because linkage in the cohort was strong. Among about 400 genotyped donors of the cohort, an average of roughly 230,000 unique TCR beta nucleotide sequences was sequenced per donor, of which approximately 18% were non-productive. Broad study findings and their caveats: Sequencing depth was assumed to be roughly uniform across donors in the presence/absence analyses, though that assumption may not hold. According to a later analysis, most CMV-associated TCR beta chains appeared to be HLA-restricted, and the HLA associations seemed to be driven largely by CMV exposure. Most TCR sequences were seen in very few donors, while some public TCRs were found in many individuals. Specific HLA alleles were associated with roughly 17,000 TCR beta sequences at a false discovery rate of 0.05 in a later analysis. According to a later genetic analysis, donors in an Asian-associated ancestry cluster had fewer N-insertions in productive TCRs than the approximately 670-donor mean. Three of the identified cytomegalovirus-associated TCR beta chains were confirmed in vitro to be specific for cytomegalovirus antigens. Linkage disequilibrium might explain the correlated functional status among segregating V segments, but an unknown experimental factor could not be excluded. In both the original and validation cohorts, the classifier was reported to diagnose cytomegalovirus status with high specificity and sensitivity. In this cohort, only TCR beta chains were sequenced, and detectable features were limited by the absence of alpha or paired-chain data. A group of highly shared sequence variants was considered likely to be a technical artifact of the sequencing pipeline. According to a later analysis, TCR association rates differed among HLA loci, with DRB1 alleles showing the most associated TCRs and HLA-C alleles showing the fewest. Because counts were too low, seventeen rarely observed V segments, including chromosome 9 orphons, were left out of the earlier analysis of roughly 600 of the donors. According to the authors, the approach could potentially be generalized to other disease states and immunological phenotypes. Several of the top co-occurrence clusters appeared to be linked to parvovirus B19, influenza, CMV and Epstein-Barr virus, according to a later analysis. When HLA alleles, especially DR and DQ, strongly co-occurred, TCR associations were difficult to assign to individual alleles. Because HLA typing was unavailable for some donors at each locus, only the typed subset was used in association tests. Some IMGT-functional V segments, including TRBV6-2 and TRBV6-3, could not be distinguished by the 87-base-pair reads and were therefore excluded. For the cohort, immune exposure information was limited to CMV serostatus. A further reported finding was that TCR beta sequences accurately predicted the HLA-A and HLA-B alleles for most subjects in the first cohort. The study listed 164 TCR beta chains as associated with cytomegalovirus. Broadly in line with IMGT annotations, most TCR beta V segments showed up in productive rearrangements about 87% or about 30% of the time in an earlier analysis of around 550 of the donors. In a later genetic analysis, a missense DCLRE1C variant was associated with V-gene and J-gene trimming of TCR beta chains, and the association was replicated in an independent cohort. In a later analysis, HLA-associated TCR beta chains were found to be more clonally expanded and to have lower generation probabilities than equally common non-associated chains.

The cohort consisted of 666 healthy bone marrow donors. All cohort members were sampled while nominally healthy, although unrecorded immune exposures were likely present. The donor was CMV seronegative and belonged to the group of 320 or so seronegative cohort members. Every donor gave a peripheral blood sample, and the peripheral blood mononuclear cells from that sample were used for TCR beta sequencing. Genomic DNA extraction from the blood cell samples was performed with the Qiagen DNeasy Blood Extraction Kit. Library generation was performed with the immunoSEQ multiplex PCR assay. For the multiplex PCR, a mixture combining 60 forward primers for TCR Vbeta segments and 13 reverse primers for TCR Jbeta segments was used. A multiplex PCR assay on genomic DNA amplified the CDR3 region of rearranged TCR beta genes. On the Illumina HiSeq System, the amplified TCR beta libraries were sequenced as 87-base-pair reads. As for the authors' bioinformatics: Across the 600 to 700 repertoires, a later analysis counted roughly 84 million unique TCR beta chains, roughly 11 million of which were shared by at least two donors. Raw reads were error-corrected and collapsed into unique sequences with a nearest-neighbor algorithm that merged closely related sequences to remove PCR and sequencing errors. V, D and J gene segments were assigned by aligning CDR3 sequences to IMGT reference sequences. For a sequence to be retained, at least a six-nucleotide match to both a V gene segment and a J gene segment was required. A rearrangement was called productive if the CDR3 had no stop codons and remained in frame with V and J, and every other rearrangement was called non-productive. Following IMGT convention, CDR3 was defined as the stretch from the second conserved V-encoded cysteine up to the conserved J-encoded phenylalanine. In an earlier analysis of 500 to 650 of the donors, sequences lacking an unambiguous match to a single V gene segment were excluded. In an earlier analysis of several hundred of the donors, V segments were called functional above 56.7% productive rearrangements and were called segregating when the between-donor standard deviation exceeded 5%. A statistical classification framework was developed to diagnose cytomegalovirus status using the catalog of TCR beta chain sequences. A later analysis assigned V and J genes by comparing TCR nucleotide sequences with IMGT/GENE-DB human TR gene sequences. Using the TCRdist pipeline, a later analysis assigned CDR3 sequences along with most-parsimonious VDJ recombination scenarios. A later analysis defined each TCR beta chain by its CDR3 amino acid sequence plus V-gene family, and excluded reads lacking a unique V-gene family. In a later analysis, a few hundred highly shared, low-generation-probability nucleotide sequences were removed to address suspected cross-contamination and a sequencing artifact. For each public chain, a later analysis derived a clonal expansion index from normalized ranks of inferred template counts within each repertoire. Generation probabilities in a later analysis came from a VDJ recombination model fitted to out-of-frame rearrangements, and those results were checked against IGoR. Hypergeometric tests were used in a later analysis to score TCR-TCR, TCR-HLA and TCR-CMV co-occurrence, with a repertoire-size bias correction applied to the TCR pairs. A later analysis estimated false discovery rates by permuting HLA or CMV assignments 20 times. In a later analysis, co-occurring TCRs were grouped using DBSCAN, and TCRdist sequence similarity was added for clustering within HLA-allele-positive subsets. For co-occurrence clustering, repertoires with fewer than 30,000 or more than 120,000 public chains were excluded, along with five repertoires with anomalous nucleotide sharing. The source is immuneACCESS, and TCRdb retained only in-frame sequences with V and J called. Part of the clones is not carried over; for the studies checked, unresolved V genes explain less than half of this, and the remainder is unexplained. The V and J calls and clone size come from that table; D and trimming were worked out from the DNA. The sample table shows roughly 200,000 clones, and roughly 80% are seen once. About 3.1% of the sample comes from the top ten.

Of note for this clone: The antigen it recognizes is unknown. Base quality data are lacking; no much larger clone is found one base away.

V lost 4 bases and J lost 7 bases, and the count of bases not matched to a germline gene is 7. According to the germline V gene, CDR1 reads MNHEY and CDR2 reads SVGAGI. Including cysteine and phenylalanine, the CDR3 has 14 amino acids. This entry keeps only the CDR3 DNA: 42 bases, framed from base 1. The chain links TRBV6-5 with TRBJ2-5; 9 central nucleotides agree with TRBD2. Sequenced: PBMCs. The source of this sequence is a young man in good health and CMV-seronegative. The sequenced DNA: TGTGCCAGCAGTTCGTTTTCTAGCGGGGTGACCCAGTACTTC. It translates as CASSSFSSGVTQYF.